This TCR beta chain came from a study of cytomegalovirus exposure and HLA in healthy donors. It was healthy bone marrow donors who served as donors. Study conclusions and caveats: Associated with cytomegalovirus, according to the listing, were around 170 TCR beta chains.

The PCR contained 60 Vbeta and 13 Jbeta primers. Data came from immunoSEQ multiplex PCR; TCRdb stores just in-frame clones and leaves some out. The repertoire holds 150,000 or so clones, with roughly 79% as singletons. This clone came up once. As yet, its antigen is unknown. The CDR3 covers 15 residues. J lost 6 bases, V lost 1 base, and 3 bases had no gene match. CDR1 is SGHVS, CDR2 FQNEAQ, per germline. Source material: PBMCs. The sequence was obtained from a woman aged 35 to 49 in good health and CMV-seronegative. V and J are TRBV7-8 and TRBJ2-2; 9 positions agree with TRBD1. The CDR3 sequence is CASSLGTGAAGELFF. CDR3 coding DNA: TGTGCCAGCAGCTTAGGGACAGGGGCTGCCGGGGAGCTGTTTTTT.